Presented here are 31 T cell receptor beta chains from one specimen sequenced in a study of blood T cell repertoires in COVID-19. Assay: immunoSEQ multiplex PCR; the TCRdb copy retains only in-frame clones and omits some. The sample shows about 260,000 clones, around 84% of them seen only once. The specimen sequenced was PBMCs or T cells enriched from blood (not recorded which). These receptors all come from a man in his thirties or forties with acute COVID-19.

This clone was seen just once. The chain is built from TRBV10-1 and TRBJ2-1; 8 nucleotides match TRBD2. V shed 4 bases and J 7 bases; nucleotides not matched to a gene: 9. CDR3 length: 15 residues. Germline V gene sequence: CDR1 WNHNN, CDR2 SYGVQD (reference sequence). The CDR3 coding sequence is TGCGCCAGCAGTGGGAAGACCGGGACTAGAAATGAGCAGTTCTTC. Translation: CASSGKTGTRNEQFF.

In regard to this clone: Mismatch with germline at one junction end may stem from a read error. The chain combines TRBV5-1 with TRBJ1-2; D remains ambiguous. CDR1 and CDR2 from the germline V gene are SGHRS and YFSETQ. This CDR3 comprises 10 residues. As DNA, the CDR3 is TGTGCCAGCAGCGAGGGAAGCTACACCTTC. It translates to CASSEGSYTF.

This chain uses TRBV4-2 with TRBJ1-5; D gene uncertain. The germline CDR1 and CDR2 sequences are LGHNA and YNFKEQ. This CDR3 comprises 14 residues. The V and J ends lost 1 base and 5 bases respectively, with 9 bases between them. CDR3 sequence reads: CASSQGGSDQPQHF. CDR3 in DNA: TGTGCCAGCAGCCAAGGCGGGAGTGATCAGCCCCAGCATTTT.

The chain is built from TRBV12-3 or TRBV12-4 and TRBJ1-2; D might be TRBD1 (6 bases). V was clipped by 5 bases and J by 5 bases, with 6 bases between them. There are 11 residues in the CDR3. CDR3 region: CASSTGYGYTF. CDR3 in DNA: TGTGCCAGCAGTACAGGGTATGGCTACACCTTC.

The gene calls are TRBV7-3 and TRBJ2-1; perhaps TRBD2 as D (5 bases). CDR3 length: 15 amino acids. Trimming took off 2 bases at V and 5 bases at J, with 13 bases between the two ends. From germline, CDR1 is SGHTA and CDR2 FQGTGA. CDR3 sequence: CASSLGEGRNNEQFF. The CDR3 coding sequence is TGTGCCAGCAGCTTAGGTGAGGGCCGTAACAATGAGCAGTTCTTC.

This clone was seen only once. In DNA, the CDR3 is TGCGCCAGCAGCTTGGATCTTGGGGCACGGAATTCACCCCTCCACTTT. Amino acid sequence: CASSLDLGARNSPLHF. This chain joins TRBV5-1 and TRBJ1-6, with D maybe TRBD1 (5 bases). Germline-derived CDR1 and CDR2 are SGHRS and YFSETQ. CDR3 length: 16 amino acids. With 0 bases removed from V and 7 bases from J, the gap between germline ends came to 14 bases.

The rearrangement links TRBV28 to TRBJ1-2, with 9 bases that match TRBD1. V dropped 5 bases and J dropped 8; count of bases not matched to a gene: 9. The CDR3 length is 14 residues. In germline, CDR1 is MDHEN, CDR2 SYDVKM. The CDR3 is CASSVGSGQGGYTF. In nucleotides, the CDR3 is TGTGCCAGCAGTGTCGGCTCGGGACAGGGAGGCTACACCTTC.

This sequence joins TRBV2 and TRBJ1-1; D remains ambiguous. Trimming took off 4 bases at V and 6 bases at J, with 6 bases between the two ends. The CDR3 totals 11 residues. The germline V gene has CDR1 SNHLY and CDR2 FYNNEI. The CDR3 here is CASSASPEAFF. DNA for the CDR3: TGTGCCAGCAGTGCAAGCCCTGAAGCTTTCTTT.

The chain uses TRBV7-2 and TRBJ2-3, with D perhaps matching TRBD2 (6 bases). The V gene's germline CDR1 is SGHTA and CDR2 FQGNSA. CDR3 length: 15 amino acids. Trimming removed 4 bases from V and 2 bases from J, with 13 bases in between. The CDR3, as DNA: TGTGCCAGCAGCTCCCAGACTAGATCCACAGATACGCAGTATTTT. Its protein product is CASSSQTRSTDTQYF. Together with reference TRBV7-2 and TRBJ2-3, the CDR3 gives the full variable domain: GAGVSQSPSNKVTEKGKDVELRCDPISGHTALYWYRQSLGQGLEFLIYFQGNSAPDKSGLPSDRFSAERTGGSVSTLTIQRTQQEDSAVYLCASSSQTRSTDTQYFGPGTRLTVL.

V usage is TRBV24-1 and J usage is TRBJ2-3; 10 bases map to TRBD2. CDR1 and CDR2 from the germline V gene are KGHDR and SFDVKD. J was trimmed by 3 bases and V by 2 bases; bases with no gene match: 7. The CDR3 length is 17 residues. In nucleotides, the CDR3 is TGTGCCACCAGTGATTCTAATAGCGGGGGGTTGACAGATACGCAGTATTTT. Its translation is CATSDSNSGGLTDTQYF.

The genes are TRBV5-1 and TRBJ1-6; maybe TRBD1 (5 bases). This CDR3 contains 14 residues. Looked up from germline, CDR1 is SGHRS and CDR2 is YFSETQ. V dropped 4 bases and J dropped 7 bases, with 12 bases sitting between them. The CDR3 DNA follows: TGCGCCAGCAGCCCTGGGGGGGAGAATTCACCCCTCCACTTT. It yields the protein CASSPGGENSPLHF.

The chain recombines TRBV5-1 with TRBJ2-6; D ambiguous. The V and J ends lost 1 base and 2 bases respectively, with 7 bases between them. This CDR3 comprises 15 residues. The V gene's germline CDR1 is SGHRS and CDR2 YFSETQ. The CDR3 sequence is CASSLPATGANVLTF. In DNA form, the CDR3 reads TGCGCCAGCAGCTTGCCTGCTACTGGGGCCAACGTCCTGACTTTC. The whole variable domain, filled in from reference TRBV5-1 and TRBJ2-6, reads KAGVTQTPRYLIKTRGQQVTLSCSPISGHRSVSWYQQTPGQGLQFLFEYFSETQRNKGNFPGRFSGRQFSNSRSEMNVSTLELGDSALYLCASSLPATGANVLTFGAGSRLTVL.

J is TRBJ2-3 and V is TRBV27, with 7 nucleotides matching TRBD1. CDR3 length: 12 residues. The trim removed 6 bases at V and 6 bases at J, leaving 3 bases unmatched. Per the germline V gene, CDR1 is MNHEY and CDR2 is SMNVEV (reference sequence). Written as DNA, the CDR3 is TGTGCCAGCAGGACAGGGATCGATACGCAGTATTTT. Translation gives CASRTGIDTQYF.

The J gene is TRBJ2-5, the V gene TRBV6-5; TRBD1 might be the D (6 bases). The CDR3 consists of 15 residues. Germline V lookup: CDR1 MNHEY, CDR2 SVGAGI. V lost 6 bases and J lost 5, with 19 bases in between. The CDR3 region has the DNA TGTGCCAGCAGGTTATCTGGGACATTAAGGGAGACCCAGTACTTC. Translated: CASRLSGTLRETQYF.

The CDR3 is CASSLGTDMNTEAFF. In DNA form, the CDR3 reads TGTGCCAGCAGCTTGGGGACAGACATGAACACTGAAGCTTTCTTT. V gene TRBV5-4 combines with J gene TRBJ1-1, with D maybe TRBD1 (6 bases). Deletions cut 0 bases from V and 0 bases from J, with 9 bases between. Germline loops: CDR1 SGHNT, CDR2 YYREEE (reference sequence). The CDR3 is 15 amino acids.

A few counts support this clone. V gene TRBV3-1 (or the pseudogene TRBV3-2) combines with J gene TRBJ1-3; D is uncertain. V was trimmed by 4 bases and J by 0 bases, leaving 4 bases between them. Germline-derived CDR1 and CDR2 are LGHDT and YNNKEL (reference sequence). The CDR3 consists of 13 residues. This chain's CDR3 is CASSPFSGNTIYF. For the CDR3, the DNA is TGTGCCAGCAGCCCATTCTCTGGAAACACCATATATTTT.

This clone was counted only a few times. The CDR3 here is CASSPTDSWVYGYTF. The CDR3 DNA reads TGTGCCAGCTCACCAACGGACAGTTGGGTCTATGGCTACACCTTC. V is TRBV18 and J is TRBJ1-2; D might be TRBD1 (6 bases). V was pared by 2 bases and J by 4 bases, with 14 bases between. CDR1 and CDR2 from the germline V gene are KGHSH and LQKENI. This CDR3 spans 15 amino acids. The full variable domain, in which reference TRBV18 and TRBJ1-2 provide the parts outside the CDR3, is NAGVMQNPRHLVRRRGQEARLRCSPMKGHSHVYWYRQLPEEGLKFMVYLQKENIIDESGMPKERFSAEFPKEGPSILRIQQVVRGDSAAYFCASSPTDSWVYGYTFGSGTRLTVV.

This chain uses TRBV27 with TRBJ2-3, with D unclear. The CDR3 length is 13 residues. In germline, CDR1 is MNHEY, CDR2 SMNVEV (reference sequence). With 4 bases removed from V and 4 bases from J, the gap between germline ends came to 9 bases. This CDR3 is CASSSLRSDTQYF. CDR3 bases: TGTGCCAGCAGTTCCCTTCGGTCAGATACGCAGTATTTT.

This clone was counted a few times. The chain has TRBV2 and TRBJ2-5; the D gene is possibly TRBD1 (5 bases). Germline V gene sequence: CDR1 SNHLY, CDR2 FYNNEI. The CDR3 runs 14 residues. V was trimmed by 4 bases and J by 3 bases, leaving 12 bases between them. DNA for the CDR3: TGTGCCAGCAGTGGGACAAAGGCCGAAGAGACCCAGTACTTC. As protein: CASSGTKAEETQYF. The full variable domain, its missing parts supplied by reference TRBV2 and TRBJ2-5, is EPEVTQTPSHQVTQMGQEVILRCVPISNHLYFYWYRQILGQKVEFLVSFYNNEISEKSEIFDDQFSVERPDGSNFTLKIRSTKLEDSAMYFCASSGTKAEETQYFGPGTRLLVL.

The V and J genes are TRBV28 and TRBJ2-2; 10 nucleotides match TRBD1. V shed 8 bases, J shed 4 bases, and the junction held 7 bases outside the gene matches. Per germline, CDR1 MDHEN and CDR2 SYDVKM. The CDR3 sequence is 15 residues long. CDR3 in amino acids: CASLLTGGITGELFF. CDR3 nucleotides: TGTGCCAGCTTGTTGACAGGGGGCATCACCGGGGAGCTGTTTTTT.

This chain connects TRBV5-4 to TRBJ2-3; TRBD1 aligns across 7 bases. V trimming: 4 bases; J trimming: 3 bases; junction bases outside the gene matches: 2. Germline values: CDR1 SGHNT, CDR2 YYREEE (reference sequence). This CDR3 has 13 residues. The chain's CDR3 is CASSQDRTDTQYF. CDR3 in DNA: TGTGCCAGCAGCCAGGACAGGACAGATACGCAGTATTTT.

The V and J genes are TRBV5-4 and TRBJ1-2, with D unresolved. The CDR3 length is 13 residues. The V end lost 1 base, the J end lost 0 bases, and 4 bases lay between the germline ends. Germline CDR1 SGHNT, CDR2 YYREEE (reference sequence). The CDR3 DNA sequence: TGTGCCAGCAGCTTGCCGTCTAACTATGGCTACACCTTC. Protein: CASSLPSNYGYTF. The full variable domain, rest sourced from reference TRBV5-4 and TRBJ1-2, is ETGVTQSPTHLIKTRGQQVTLRCSSQSGHNTVSWYQQALGQGPQFIFQYYREEENGRGNFPPRFSGLQFPNYSSELNVNALELDDSALYLCASSLPSNYGYTFGSGTRLTVV.

The rearrangement uses TRBV27 and TRBJ2-7; 7 bases match TRBD1. The CDR3 runs 13 residues. The V gene's germline CDR1 is MNHEY and CDR2 SMNVEV (reference sequence). Germline trimming cut 4 bases from V and 6 bases from J; bases unmatched to any gene: 6. This CDR3 reads CASSSRGSSEQYV. The CDR3 DNA reads as TGTGCCAGCAGTTCCAGGGGGTCAAGCGAGCAGTACGTC.

The J gene is TRBJ2-2, the V gene TRBV12-5; perhaps TRBD1 as D (6 bases). CDR1 and CDR2 from the germline V gene are LGHNT and FRNRAP. Trimming pared 0 bases from V and 5 bases from J, leaving 25 bases between. The CDR3 is 20 residues long. The CDR3 coding sequence is TGTGCTAGTGGTTTGGTAGCAGGGGTGAATGCTGTCCAAGGAACCGGGGAGCTGTTTTTT. Translated, it gives CASGLVAGVNAVQGTGELFF.

The chain joins TRBV19 to TRBJ2-3; no reliable D call. Trimming left V 5 bases short and J 6 bases short, with 12 bases between. Germline V gene data show CDR1 as LNHDA and CDR2 as SQIVND (reference sequence). This CDR3 contains 13 residues. CDR3 DNA: TGTGCCAGTAGTCCCCGAGGTGTCGATACGCAGTATTTT. It encodes CASSPRGVDTQYF. Looking up the rest from reference TRBV19 and TRBJ2-3 gives the full variable domain: DGGITQSPKYLFRKEGQNVTLSCEQNLNHDAMYWYRQDPGQGLRLIYYSQIVNDFQKGDIAEGYSVSREKKESFPLTVTSAQKNPTAFYLCASSPRGVDTQYFGPGTRLTVL.

The V and J genes are TRBV6-5 and TRBJ1-6; 7 bases align to TRBD1. The CDR3 extends over 15 amino acids. V lost 0 bases and J lost 10; bases outside the gene matches: 6. The germline gives CDR1 MNHEY, CDR2 SVGAGI. The CDR3 region is CASSYSRQGGSPLHF. For the CDR3, the DNA is TGTGCCAGCAGTTACTCTCGGCAGGGGGGCTCACCCCTCCACTTT.

CDR3 nucleotide sequence: TGTGCCAGCAGCTATGACAGGGTGTCTTACAATGAGCAGTTCTTC. Residues: CASSYDRVSYNEQFF. The V gene is TRBV5-4, the J gene TRBJ2-1, with 7 bases matching TRBD1. The ends lost 3 bases at V and 4 bases at J; junction bases unmatched: 7. The CDR3 loop spans 15 amino acids. Germline V CDR1 and CDR2: SGHNT, YYREEE (reference sequence).

The chain is built from TRBV29-1 and TRBJ2-3; 7 bases map to TRBD2. Germline V gene lookup returns CDR1 SQVTM and CDR2 ANQGSEA. The CDR3 has 13 amino acids. V lost 4 bases to trimming and J lost 5 bases; unmatched junction nucleotides: 6. CDR3 region: CSVARGTGDTQYF. In DNA form, the CDR3 reads TGCAGCGTTGCGCGGGGGACGGGAGATACGCAGTATTTT.

The table lists this clone with a count of one. The rearrangement links TRBV7-2 to TRBJ1-1, with TRBD1 identical over 10 bases. This CDR3 is 14 amino acids long. The germline gives CDR1 SGHTA, CDR2 FQGNSA. Unmatched junction bases numbered 7, after V lost 6 bases and J lost 6 bases. The CDR3 is CASRPSGQGAEAFF. CDR3 bases: TGTGCCAGCAGACCCTCTGGACAGGGGGCTGAAGCTTTCTTT. The whole variable domain, filled in from reference TRBV7-2 and TRBJ1-1, reads GAGVSQSPSNKVTEKGKDVELRCDPISGHTALYWYRQSLGQGLEFLIYFQGNSAPDKSGLPSDRFSAERTGGSVSTLTIQRTQQEDSAVYLCASRPSGQGAEAFFGQGTRLTVV.

The chain recombines TRBV18 with TRBJ1-2, with D unresolved. V shed 2 bases and J shed 2 bases, with 12 bases lying between them. Germline V gives CDR1 KGHSH, CDR2 LQKENI. The CDR3 has 15 residues. CDR3 bases: TGTGCCAGCTCACCAAATGAGCACCTCAACTATGGCTACACCTTC. Encoded protein: CASSPNEHLNYGYTF.

To note about this clone: At one end, the junction sequence differs from germline, possibly due to a read error. The gene calls are TRBV5-1 and TRBJ1-6, with TRBD1 identical over 8 bases. This CDR3 has 14 amino acids. Germline V gene data show CDR1 as SGHRS and CDR2 as YFSETQ. CDR3 residues: CASDPTGGNSPLHF. CDR3 coding DNA: TGTGCCAGCGACCCCACAGGGGGAAATTCACCCCTCCACTTT.